The rows below give T cell receptor beta chains drawn from one sample of a study of blood T cell repertoires in COVID-19. Measured with immunoSEQ multiplex PCR; TCRdb has only the in-frame clones, and not every one. The sample records 250,000 to 400,000 clones, almost 90% being singletons. What was sequenced was peripheral blood. Receptors were obtained from a woman aged 25 to 39 with COVID-19, enrolled during active disease. CDR3s include the opening cysteine and the closing phenylalanine or tryptophan. Each record gives: CDR3 DNA, CDR3 protein, J gene, clone size, V gene, D gene. A D gene is named only where the DNA matches it firmly. Not every row has a clone size; where given, it reads once, few, many or a size class.

DNA: TGTGCCAGCAGTGAAAGACAGGGGGTCAACAATGAGCAGTTCTTC; CDR3: CASSERQGVNNEQFF; J: TRBJ2-1; size: .; V: TRBV2; D: TRBD1
DNA: TGCGCCAGCAGCTTGCAACCCCCGACAGCTAGCAATCAGCCCCAGCATTTT; CDR3: CASSLQPPTASNQPQHF; J: TRBJ1-5; size: few; V: TRBV5-1; D: .
DNA: TGCGCCAGCAGCTTGTCCGGGACAGGGGGCGTCACCGGGGAGCTGTTTTTT; CDR3: CASSLSGTGGVTGELFF; J: TRBJ2-2; size: .; V: TRBV5-1; D: TRBD1
DNA: TGTGCCAGCTCACCACTCGGGACTAGTCGGACCCTGGAGCAGTACTTC; CDR3: CASSPLGTSRTLEQYF; J: TRBJ2-7; size: .; V: TRBV18; D: TRBD2
DNA: TGTGCCTGGAGTCAGGGGTGGAACACTGAAGCTTTCTTT; CDR3: CAWSQGWNTEAFF; J: TRBJ1-1; size: .; V: TRBV30; D: .
DNA: TGTGCCAGCTCACCAGGTACAGCCGGGGCCAACGTCCTGACTTTC; CDR3: CASSPGTAGANVLTF; J: TRBJ2-6; size: .; V: TRBV18; D: .
DNA: TGTGCCAGCAGCTTGGGCGGGGCTTCCTACGAGCAGTACTTC; CDR3: CASSLGGASYEQYF; J: TRBJ2-7; size: .; V: TRBV5-4; D: .
DNA: TGCAGCGTTTGGAGTAGAGGCGGGGAGCTGTTTTTT; CDR3: CSVWSRGGELFF; J: TRBJ2-2; size: .; V: TRBV29-1; D: .
DNA: TGTGCCAGCAGTTCGGGACAGGGGGCGACGGGCTACACCTTC; CDR3: CASSSGQGATGYTF; J: TRBJ1-2; size: .; V: TRBV6-5; D: TRBD1
DNA: TGTGCCAGCAGCTTAGTGTCGAGCGGGGTGGGCAATGAGCAGTTCTTC; CDR3: CASSLVSSGVGNEQFF; J: TRBJ2-1; size: .; V: TRBV11-1; D: TRBD2
DNA: TGTGCCAGCTCACCACAGGACAGGGGCTACGAGCAGTACTTC; CDR3: CASSPQDRGYEQYF; J: TRBJ2-7; size: few; V: TRBV18; D: TRBD1
DNA: TGTGCCTCCCACAGCCTAGCGGGAGATGAGCAGTTCTTC; CDR3: CASHSLAGDEQFF; J: TRBJ2-1; size: .; V: TRBV10-3; D: TRBD2
DNA: TGTGCCAGCAGTTTTTCAGGGGTTGGCGATGAGCAGTTCTTC; CDR3: CASSFSGVGDEQFF; J: TRBJ2-1; size: .; V: TRBV28; D: .
DNA: TGCGCCAGCAGCTTAACCGGGACTAGCGGGAGTATAGATACGCAGTATTTT; CDR3: CASSLTGTSGSIDTQYF; J: TRBJ2-3; size: .; V: TRBV5-1; D: TRBD2
DNA: TGCGCCAGCAGCTTCACAGCGGGAGGGGGCCTCAATGAGCAGTTCTTC; CDR3: CASSFTAGGGLNEQFF; J: TRBJ2-1; size: .; V: TRBV5-1; D: TRBD2
DNA: TGTGCCGCCGGGACAGGGTCTCAAAACTATGGCTACACCTTC; CDR3: CAAGTGSQNYGYTF; J: TRBJ1-2; size: .; V: TRBV10-3; D: TRBD1
DNA: TGTGCCAGCAGCTTAGGTTCGGACACGCCCCAGCATTTT; CDR3: CASSLGSDTPQHF; J: TRBJ1-5; size: .; V: TRBV11-2; D: .
DNA: TGTGCCAGCAGCCCCGGGGGACCCTCCTACGAGCAGTACTTC; CDR3: CASSPGGPSYEQYF; J: TRBJ2-7; size: .; V: TRBV6-5; D: .
DNA: TGTGCCAGCAGCTTAGCGGGAGGTAGCACAGATACGCAGTATTTT; CDR3: CASSLAGGSTDTQYF; J: TRBJ2-3; size: .; V: TRBV7-3; D: TRBD2
DNA: TGTGCCAGCAGTTACTCGCGTCAGCCCCAGCATTTT; CDR3: CASSYSRQPQHF; J: TRBJ1-5; size: .; V: TRBV6-2/TRBV6-3; D: .
DNA: TGTGCCAGCAGCAAGCGGGGACAGGCTACCTACGAGCAGTACTTC; CDR3: CASSKRGQATYEQYF; J: TRBJ2-7; size: .; V: TRBV9; D: .
DNA: TGTGCCAGCAGAGCCGGGCCAGCGGATGAGCAGTTCTTC; CDR3: CASRAGPADEQFF; J: TRBJ2-1; size: .; V: TRBV6-1; D: .
DNA: TGTGCCCAAGCGCGCGGGAGCTCCTACAATGAGCAGTTCTTC; CDR3: CAQARGSSYNEQFF; J: TRBJ2-1; size: .; V: TRBV30; D: TRBD2
DNA: TGTGCCAGCAGCCAAGTCACCAGGGGTGGGGAGCAGTTCTTC; CDR3: CASSQVTRGGEQFF; J: TRBJ2-1; size: .; V: TRBV5-5; D: .
DNA: TGTGCCAGCAGCTCGGGGGTCAGGGACGAGCAGTACTTC; CDR3: CASSSGVRDEQYF; J: TRBJ2-7; size: .; V: TRBV5-4; D: .
DNA: TGTGCCAGCAGCCAGGGAATCGGGGAGCTGTTTTTT; CDR3: CASSQGIGELFF; J: TRBJ2-2; size: .; V: TRBV6-5; D: .
DNA: TGTGCCACCAGTGTAGGCCCGACAGGGAACACCGGGGAGCTGTTTTTT; CDR3: CATSVGPTGNTGELFF; J: TRBJ2-2; size: .; V: TRBV24-1; D: .
DNA: TGTGCCAGCACTCGCGGGCAGGGGAGCACTGAAGCTTTCTTT; CDR3: CASTRGQGSTEAFF; J: TRBJ1-1; size: once; V: TRBV9; D: .
DNA: TGTGCCAGCAGACAAAAAAACATTCAGTACTTC; CDR3: CASRQKNIQYF; J: TRBJ2-4; size: .; V: TRBV2; D: .
DNA: TGTGCCAGCAGTGAAGCGCTGGCGGGATATCAGCCCCAGCATTTT; CDR3: CASSEALAGYQPQHF; J: TRBJ1-5; size: .; V: TRBV6-1; D: .
DNA: TGTGCCAGCTCACGATACTCGAGCTCCTACAATGAGCAGTTCTTC; CDR3: CASSRYSSSYNEQFF; J: TRBJ2-1; size: .; V: TRBV28; D: .
DNA: TGTGCCAGCTCACTCAGGGCTGCCATCTATGGCTACACCTTC; CDR3: CASSLRAAIYGYTF; J: TRBJ1-2; size: .; V: TRBV18; D: .
DNA: TGCGCCAGCAGCTTGGACAGTATTGGGGCCACTGAAGCTTTCTTT; CDR3: CASSLDSIGATEAFF; J: TRBJ1-1; size: few; V: TRBV5-1; D: .
DNA: TGTGCCTGGAGTGTTCAGGAAACGCAGTATTTT; CDR3: CAWSVQETQYF; J: TRBJ2-3; size: .; V: TRBV30; D: .
DNA: TGTGCCAGTAGTATAGGGCCCAATCAGCCCCAGCATTTT; CDR3: CASSIGPNQPQHF; J: TRBJ1-5; size: .; V: TRBV19; D: .
DNA: TGCGCCAGCAGCCAAGATTCGGTTCTGGGGGAGCTGTTTTTT; CDR3: CASSQDSVLGELFF; J: TRBJ2-2; size: .; V: TRBV4-1; D: .
DNA: TGTGCCAGCAGCACCTGGACTCCCTACACTGCAGATACGCAGTATTTT; CDR3: CASSTWTPYTADTQYF; J: TRBJ2-3; size: .; V: TRBV4-2; D: .
DNA: TGTGCCAGCAGTGCATTGGGGACCGGGACAGGGATAGTTTACGAGCAGTACTTC; CDR3: CASSALGTGTGIVYEQYF; J: TRBJ2-7; size: .; V: TRBV2; D: TRBD1
DNA: TGTGCCAGTGTGCAGGGACTAGCGGGAGGTCCCCGCCTAGGCGGTGAGCAGTTCTTC; CDR3: CASVQGLAGGPRLGGEQFF; J: TRBJ2-1; size: few; V: TRBV2; D: TRBD2
DNA: TGTGCCAGTAGTACAATCACCGCGGCCTATGGCTACACCTTC; CDR3: CASSTITAAYGYTF; J: TRBJ1-2; size: .; V: TRBV19; D: .
DNA: TGTGCCATCAGTGAAGGGACTAGCGGCTACTACGAGCAGTACTTC; CDR3: CAISEGTSGYYEQYF; J: TRBJ2-7; size: .; V: TRBV10-3; D: TRBD2
DNA: TGTGCCACCATGGGGGTGGGGGGGACCGAAGCTTTCTTT; CDR3: CATMGVGGTEAFF; J: TRBJ1-1; size: .; V: TRBV24-1; D: .
DNA: TGTGCCAGCTCACATCCGGGACAGGGACTACGAATATATGGCTACACCTTC; CDR3: CASSHPGQGLRIYGYTF; J: TRBJ1-2; size: .; V: TRBV18; D: TRBD1
DNA: TGTGCCAGCAGCTTAAATGGGGCCTTAACGCCTGTCGAAAAACTGTTTTTT; CDR3: CASSLNGALTPVEKLFF; J: TRBJ1-4; size: .; V: TRBV5-4; D: .
DNA: TGCAGTGCTAGTTTACGGGACACTGAAGCTTTCTTT; CDR3: CSASLRDTEAFF; J: TRBJ1-1; size: .; V: TRBV20-1; D: .
DNA: TGTGCCAGCAAATCCGCGGGACAGCTAAATGAAAAACTGTTTTTT; CDR3: CASKSAGQLNEKLFF; J: TRBJ1-4; size: .; V: TRBV28; D: TRBD1
DNA: TGTGCCAGCAGTGATACTAGCGGGAGCGACGAGCAGTACTTC; CDR3: CASSDTSGSDEQYF; J: TRBJ2-7; size: .; V: TRBV2; D: TRBD2
DNA: TGTGCCACCAGTGCCTCGGGGGGCGGCCACGAGCAGTACTTC; CDR3: CATSASGGGHEQYF; J: TRBJ2-7; size: .; V: TRBV24-1; D: .
DNA: TGTGCCTGGAGGCACCGACAGGAACTCAGATCACCCCTCCACTTT; CDR3: CAWRHRQELRSPLHF; J: TRBJ1-6; size: once; V: TRBV30; D: .
DNA: TGTGCCAGCAGTCTGACTAGCTACGATGAGCAGTTCTTC; CDR3: CASSLTSYDEQFF; J: TRBJ2-1; size: .; V: TRBV28; D: TRBD2
DNA: TGTGCCAGTAGCCCCCTGGGGCAGAACTCTGGAAACACCATATATTTT; CDR3: CASSPLGQNSGNTIYF; J: TRBJ1-3; size: .; V: TRBV19; D: .
DNA: TGCAGCGTTCAACAGGGTGAGGGGCAGCCCCAGCATTTT; CDR3: CSVQQGEGQPQHF; J: TRBJ1-5; size: .; V: TRBV29-1; D: .
DNA: TGTGCCAGCAGCTTAGAGCGGGGATCCGGGGAGCTGTTTTTT; CDR3: CASSLERGSGELFF; J: TRBJ2-2; size: .; V: TRBV7-2; D: TRBD2
DNA: TGTGCCAGCAGCCACCCACTAGCGGGAGGAGACAATGAGCAGTTCTTC; CDR3: CASSHPLAGGDNEQFF; J: TRBJ2-1; size: .; V: TRBV3-1/TRBV3-2; D: TRBD2
DNA: TGCGCCAGCAGCTTGGATGAGGGCCCCTCTGGAAACACCATATATTTT; CDR3: CASSLDEGPSGNTIYF; J: TRBJ1-3; size: once; V: TRBV5-1; D: .